Below, 30 T cell receptor beta chains from the same sample are listed, as sequenced in a study of blood T cell repertoires in COVID-19 (dated by TCRdb to 2018 to 2020). Library generation was performed with the immunoSEQ multiplex PCR assay. TCRdb took over this immuneACCESS table, retaining in-frame rearrangements with V and J assigned. Such tables are incomplete; in checked studies, under half of the missing clones stem from an unresolved V gene, and the remainder is unexplained. The sample table records roughly 320,000 clones; approximately 90% of these occur just once. Jointly, the top ten make up 6.3% of the sample. Sequenced: peripheral blood. Receptors originate from a woman in her 50s with COVID-19, enrolled during active disease.

The chain couples TRBV7-8 to TRBJ2-2, with 9 bases matching TRBD1. The junction had 11 bases not matched to a gene; V was cut back by 2 bases and J by 7 bases. CDR3 length equals 17 residues. The germline V gene encodes CDR1 SGHVS and CDR2 FQNEAQ. The CDR3 coding sequence is TGTGCCAGCAGCTTACTATCGGGACAGGGTGCAGGCGGGGAGCTGTTTTTT. Protein: CASSLLSGQGAGGELFF.

This clone was seen just once. V is TRBV5-1 and J is TRBJ2-7; 7 positions match TRBD2. From germline, CDR1 is SGHRS and CDR2 YFSETQ. The V gene end was trimmed by 0 bases and the J gene end by 6 bases; junction bases not matched to a gene: 6. The CDR3 consists of 14 residues. This CDR3 reads CASSLEGGSGEQYF. The CDR3 DNA reads TGCGCCAGCAGCTTGGAGGGCGGGAGCGGCGAGCAGTACTTC.

The gene calls are TRBV5-1 and TRBJ2-5; a weak D match, TRBD1 (6 bases). Between the trimmed V and J ends, which lost 4 bases and 2 bases, there was a span of 9 bases. This CDR3 has 13 amino acids. The germline CDR1 and CDR2 sequences are SGHRS and YFSETQ. This CDR3 is CASSGQIQETQYF. CDR3 bases: TGCGCCAGCAGCGGACAGATACAAGAGACCCAGTACTTC.

The CDR3 DNA sequence: TGCGCCAGCAGCTTGATCGGCGGGATGAACTACGAGCAGTACTTC. Translated: CASSLIGGMNYEQYF. The chain has TRBV5-1 and TRBJ2-7; weak D call: TRBD2 (6 bases). CDR3 size: 15 residues. The V end was cut by 1 base, the J end by 3 bases, with 14 bases between. The V gene's germline CDR1 is SGHRS and CDR2 YFSETQ.

The chain joins TRBV5-1 to TRBJ2-3; 8 positions match TRBD2. V was clipped by 0 bases and J by 4 bases; unmatched bases: 10. The CDR3 runs 17 residues. The V gene's germline CDR1 is SGHRS and CDR2 YFSETQ. The CDR3 loop reads CASSLDGGSGSSDTQYF. In DNA, the CDR3 is TGCGCCAGCAGCTTGGACGGTGGGAGCGGGAGCTCAGATACGCAGTATTTT.

CDR3 nucleotides: TGTGCCTGGAGTGGCCCAAGACAGGGCGATACTGAAGCTTTCTTT. Translation: CAWSGPRQGDTEAFF. This chain links TRBV30 with TRBJ1-1; 7 bases fit TRBD1. The germline CDR1 and CDR2 sequences are GTSNPN and SVGIG (reference sequence). V lost 1 base and J lost 5; bases outside the gene matches: 10. The CDR3 is 15 amino acids. Full variable domain (missing parts from reference TRBV30 and TRBJ1-1): SQTIHQWPATLVQPVGSPLSLECTVEGTSNPNLYWYRQAAGRGLQLLFYSVGIGQISSEVPQNLSASRPQDRQFILSSKKLLLSDSGFYLCAWSGPRQGDTEAFFGQGTRLTVV.

The chain uses TRBV29-1 and TRBJ1-1, with unresolved D. Deletions cut 4 bases from V and 0 bases from J, with 9 bases between. The V gene's germline CDR1 is SQVTM and CDR2 ANQGSEA. The CDR3 is made up of 13 amino acids. DNA of the CDR3: TGCAGCGTTGTTCCGACAATGAACACTGAAGCTTTCTTT. Its protein product is CSVVPTMNTEAFF.

V and J are TRBV7-9 and TRBJ2-7; TRBD1 aligns across 9 bases. Germline lookup yields CDR1 SEHNR and CDR2 FQNEAQ (reference sequence). This CDR3 is built from 16 residues. The J segment lost 2 bases and the V segment lost 1 base, leaving 6 bases of the junction unmatched. CDR3 nucleotide sequence: TGTGCCAGCAGCTTAGGACAGGGGGTGGTGCCCTACGAGCAGTACTTC. Translating gives CASSLGQGVVPYEQYF.

The chain links TRBV18 to TRBJ2-3; 8 nucleotides line up with TRBD2. CDR1 and CDR2 (germline): KGHSH, LQKENI. This CDR3 spans 15 amino acids. The J segment lost 3 bases and the V segment lost 6 bases, leaving 8 bases of the junction unmatched. CDR3: CASSPARLATDTQYF. CDR3 in DNA: TGTGCCAGCTCTCCAGCTAGACTAGCGACAGATACGCAGTATTTT. Complete variable domain (other parts from reference TRBV18 and TRBJ2-3): NAGVMQNPRHLVRRRGQEARLRCSPMKGHSHVYWYRQLPEEGLKFMVYLQKENIIDESGMPKERFSAEFPKEGPSILRIQQVVRGDSAAYFCASSPARLATDTQYFGPGTRLTVL.

This sequence joins TRBV24-1 and TRBJ1-1; D is perhaps TRBD1 (6 bases). The CDR3 length is 15 residues. Germline V CDR1 and CDR2: KGHDR, SFDVKD. V lost 4 bases, J lost 1 base, and 12 bases lay in between. The CDR3 DNA reads as TGTGCCACCAGTGAGGCCAGGGGATCGAACACTGAAGCTTTCTTT. It codes for CATSEARGSNTEAFF.

The V and J genes are TRBV5-6 and TRBJ1-6, with no clear D. The CDR3 spans 14 residues. Deletions cut 3 bases from V and 7 bases from J, with 11 bases between. Germline V gives CDR1 SGHDT, CDR2 YYEEEE. The CDR3: CASSSGPRNSPLHF. The CDR3 DNA is TGTGCCAGCAGCTCCGGCCCGAGGAATTCACCCCTCCACTTT.

The gene calls are TRBV25-1 and TRBJ2-1; a possible D gene is TRBD1 (6 bases). Trimming shortened V by 0 bases and J by 6 bases, and 15 bases separated the two germline ends. CDR1 and CDR2 (germline): MGHDK, SYGVNS. The CDR3 runs 16 residues. The CDR3 loop reads CASSEYKRPRGNEQFF. In DNA form, the CDR3 reads TGTGCCAGCAGTGAATATAAGCGCCCCAGGGGCAATGAGCAGTTCTTC.

The genes are TRBV5-4 and TRBJ2-3; unclear D gene. Trimming shortened V by 4 bases and J by 2 bases, and 14 bases separated the two germline ends. The CDR3 has 15 residues. CDR1 SGHNT and CDR2 YYREEE come from the germline V gene (reference sequence). CDR3 sequence reads: CASSPDIGNTDTQYF. DNA for the CDR3: TGTGCCAGCAGCCCTGACATAGGCAACACAGATACGCAGTATTTT.

CDR3: CATGQSGWSNQPQHF. CDR3 sequence (DNA): TGTGCCACGGGCCAATCTGGGTGGAGCAATCAGCCCCAGCATTTT. The chain has TRBV24-1 and TRBJ1-5; D is uncertain. This CDR3 region has 15 residues. The V and J ends lost 10 bases and 1 base respectively, with 16 bases between them. Germline-derived CDR1 and CDR2 are KGHDR and SFDVKD.

This chain joins TRBV7-2 and TRBJ2-7, with D possibly being TRBD1 (6 bases). The CDR3 covers 13 residues. Per germline, CDR1 SGHTA and CDR2 FQGNSA. V gave up 8 bases and J gave up 1 base, with 12 bases separating them. CDR3 in DNA: TGTGCCAGCGGGACAACACGGTCCTACGAGCAGTACTTC. Amino acids: CASGTTRSYEQYF.

The sample holds one count of this clone. The rearrangement joins TRBV10-3 to TRBJ2-7, with D maybe TRBD2 (5 bases). The CDR3 totals 15 residues. The V gene's germline CDR1 is ENHRY and CDR2 SYGVKD. V was trimmed by 5 bases and J by 4 bases, leaving 18 bases between them. The CDR3, as DNA: TGTGCCATCAGTATCTATGAGGGCACTTCATACGAGCAGTACTTC. As protein: CAISIYEGTSYEQYF.

The chain links TRBV7-9 to TRBJ1-5, with D unclear. CDR1 and CDR2 from the germline V gene are SEHNR and FQNEAQ (reference sequence). The CDR3 sequence is 12 residues long. The V and J ends lost 5 bases and 2 bases respectively, with 4 bases between them. The CDR3 bases are TGTGCCAGCAGCCCAGGCAATCAGCCCCAGCATTTT. Residues: CASSPGNQPQHF.

This clone was seen once. The chain combines TRBV29-1 with TRBJ1-3, with 7 bases identical to TRBD1. Trimming removed 6 bases from V and 0 bases from J; junction bases left unmatched: 8. The germline CDR1 and CDR2 sequences are SQVTM and ANQGSEA. This CDR3 has 15 amino acids. The CDR3: CSVRDSDRSGNTIYF. CDR3 coding DNA: TGCAGCGTGAGGGACAGCGACCGCTCTGGAAACACCATATATTTT.

This chain links TRBV2 with TRBJ1-6; perhaps TRBD1 as D (6 bases). V was pared by 6 bases and J by 4 bases, with 13 bases between. This CDR3 has 15 residues. The germline V gene has CDR1 SNHLY and CDR2 FYNNEI. CDR3 DNA sequence: TGTGCCAGCAGGGTAGGGGGACGGTATAATTCACCCCTCCACTTT. It is translated as CASRVGGRYNSPLHF.

This chain connects TRBV30 to TRBJ1-2, with 8 nucleotides matching TRBD1. J gave up 8 bases and V 0 bases, and 11 bases lay outside the gene matches. Germline V CDR1 and CDR2: GTSNPN, SVGIG (reference sequence). CDR3 size: 15 residues. The CDR3 spells CAWSVPGQGSWGYTF. The DNA for the CDR3 is TGTGCCTGGAGTGTGCCCGGACAGGGCTCGTGGGGCTACACCTTC.

The chain is built from TRBV5-1 and TRBJ2-1; D unresolved. The V gene lost 1 base and the J gene lost 10 bases, with 18 bases spanning the gap. The germline V gene encodes CDR1 SGHRS and CDR2 YFSETQ. The CDR3 runs to 15 residues. The DNA for the CDR3 is TGCGCCAGCAGCTTGTCCCCGCCAAGGTCGCGGGAGCAGTTCTTC. Translated, it gives CASSLSPPRSREQFF.

The chain combines TRBV7-6 with TRBJ2-1; TRBD2 agrees at 9 bases. V lost 5 bases and J lost 2; bases outside the gene matches: 10. This CDR3 has 17 amino acids. CDR1 is SGHVS and CDR2 is FNYEAQ in the germline V gene. This chain's CDR3 is CASSPQAGGFTYNEQFF. CDR3 DNA sequence: TGTGCCAGCAGCCCACAGGCGGGAGGGTTTACCTACAATGAGCAGTTCTTC.

The rearrangement joins TRBV6-5 to TRBJ2-1, with D possibly matching TRBD1 (6 bases). Per the germline V gene, CDR1 is MNHEY and CDR2 is SVGAGI. The CDR3 extends over 15 amino acids. Trimming cost V 8 bases and J 4 bases, with 18 bases left between them. The CDR3 here is CASRRDTTLYNEQFF. Written as DNA, the CDR3 is TGTGCCAGCCGCCGGGACACGACCCTTTACAATGAGCAGTTCTTC.

J is TRBJ2-2 and V is TRBV3-1 (or the pseudogene TRBV3-2), with 16 bases aligning to TRBD2. Germline assignment: CDR1 LGHDT and CDR2 YNNKEL (reference sequence). The V gene end was trimmed by 5 bases and the J gene end by 4 bases; junction bases not matched to a gene: 13. The CDR3 length is 20 residues. Written as DNA, the CDR3 is TGTGCCAGCAGCGGGAGGGCGGGACTAGCGGGAGGGCCGACCACCGGGGAGCTGTTTTTT. Translating it yields CASSGRAGLAGGPTTGELFF.

V usage is TRBV30 and J usage is TRBJ1-5; D gene uncertain. This CDR3 has 15 residues. The germline gives CDR1 GTSNPN, CDR2 SVGIG (reference sequence). Trimming took off 2 bases at V and 3 bases at J, with 14 bases between the two ends. This CDR3 reads CAWSFQTGNNQPQHF. CDR3 bases: TGTGCCTGGAGTTTTCAGACTGGAAACAATCAGCCCCAGCATTTT.

The chain is built from TRBV5-4 and TRBJ2-7, with D perhaps TRBD2 (6 bases). The V gene's germline CDR1 is SGHNT and CDR2 YYREEE (reference sequence). The CDR3 has 16 amino acids. Trimming left V 4 bases short and J 0 bases short, with 17 bases between. CDR3 nucleotides: TGTGCCAGCAGCCCGGGCGGGACTGCCTTCTCCTACGAGCAGTACTTC. Protein product: CASSPGGTAFSYEQYF.

The chain is built from TRBV5-6 and TRBJ2-1; D remains ambiguous. The length of the CDR3 is 15 residues. V was cut by 1 base and J by 9 bases, with 17 bases left in between. The V gene's germline CDR1 is SGHDT and CDR2 YYEEEE. This chain's CDR3 is CASSLFRVINGEQFF. CDR3 nucleotide sequence: TGTGCCAGCAGCTTGTTCCGCGTTATCAACGGTGAGCAGTTCTTC.

The CDR3 region has the DNA TGTGCCAGCAGCCGGACAGGGGAGGCCGGGGAGCTGTTTTTT. Translating it yields CASSRTGEAGELFF. V gene TRBV11-2 combines with J gene TRBJ2-2, with 9 bases aligning to TRBD1. This CDR3 spans 14 amino acids. After removal of 5 bases from V and 6 bases from J, the junction contained 4 bases not matched to a gene. Germline V CDR1 and CDR2: SGHAT, FQNNGV.

The rearrangement links TRBV3-1 (or the pseudogene TRBV3-2) to TRBJ1-2, with 7 bases aligning to TRBD1. CDR1 is LGHDT and CDR2 is YNNKEL in the germline V gene (reference sequence). This CDR3 comprises 15 residues. J lost 0 bases, V lost 5 bases, and 6 bases had no gene match. As DNA, the CDR3 is TGTGCCAGCAGCACGGGACAGAGACCTAACTATGGCTACACCTTC. As protein: CASSTGQRPNYGYTF.

CDR3 sequence: CASSFTYNEQFF. CDR3 sequence (DNA): TGTGCCAGCAGCTTTACATACAATGAGCAGTTCTTC. The chain couples TRBV5-4 to TRBJ2-1; D gene ambiguous. The CDR3 runs to 12 residues. V was shortened by 2 bases and J by 4 bases, with 4 bases between the two germline ends. The germline V gene encodes CDR1 SGHNT and CDR2 YYREEE (reference sequence).